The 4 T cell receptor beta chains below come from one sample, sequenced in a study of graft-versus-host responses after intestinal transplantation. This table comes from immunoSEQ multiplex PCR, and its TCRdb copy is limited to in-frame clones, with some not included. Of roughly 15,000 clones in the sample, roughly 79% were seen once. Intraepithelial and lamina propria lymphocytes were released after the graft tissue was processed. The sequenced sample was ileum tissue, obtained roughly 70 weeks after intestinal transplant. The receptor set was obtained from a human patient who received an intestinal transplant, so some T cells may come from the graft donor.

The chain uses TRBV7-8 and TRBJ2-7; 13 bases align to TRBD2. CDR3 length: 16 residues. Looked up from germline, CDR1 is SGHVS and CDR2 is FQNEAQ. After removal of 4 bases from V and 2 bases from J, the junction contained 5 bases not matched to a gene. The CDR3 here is CASSSGLAGLTYEQYF. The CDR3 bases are TGTGCCAGCAGCTCGGGACTAGCGGGGCTCACCTACGAGCAGTACTTC.

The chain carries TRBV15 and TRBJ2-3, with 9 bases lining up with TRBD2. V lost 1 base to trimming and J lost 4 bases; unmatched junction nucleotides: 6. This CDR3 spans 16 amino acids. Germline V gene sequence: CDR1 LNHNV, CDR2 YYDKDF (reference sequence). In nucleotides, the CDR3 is TGTGCCACCAGCAGAGTTAATAGCGGGGGAGCAGATACGCAGTATTTT. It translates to CATSRVNSGGADTQYF.

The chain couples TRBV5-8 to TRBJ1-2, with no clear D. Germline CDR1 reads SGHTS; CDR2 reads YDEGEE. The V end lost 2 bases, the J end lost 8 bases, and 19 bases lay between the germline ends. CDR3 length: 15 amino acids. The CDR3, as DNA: TGTGCCAGCAGCTTCACGCCCCGTCCGGATCGGGGCTACACCTTC. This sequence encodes CASSFTPRPDRGYTF.

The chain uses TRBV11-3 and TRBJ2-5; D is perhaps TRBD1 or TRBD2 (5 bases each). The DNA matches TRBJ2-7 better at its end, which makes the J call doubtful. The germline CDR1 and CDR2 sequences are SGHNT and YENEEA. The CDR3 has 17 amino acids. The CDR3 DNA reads TGTGCCAGCAGCCCCCATCGGTGGGGGACGTCCCTCTACGAGCAGTACTTC. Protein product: CASSPHRWGTSLYEQYF.